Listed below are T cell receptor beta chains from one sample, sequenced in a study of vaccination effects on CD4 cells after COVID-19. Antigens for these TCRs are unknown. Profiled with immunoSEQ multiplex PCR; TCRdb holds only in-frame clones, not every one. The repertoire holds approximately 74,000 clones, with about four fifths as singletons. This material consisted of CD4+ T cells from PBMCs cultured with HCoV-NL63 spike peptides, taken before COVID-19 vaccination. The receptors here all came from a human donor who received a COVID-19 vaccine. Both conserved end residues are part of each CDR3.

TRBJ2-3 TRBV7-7 CASSLPSDTQYF
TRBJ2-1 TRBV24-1 CATSDPTRVEQFF
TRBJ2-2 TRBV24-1 CATSEAGSDTGELFF
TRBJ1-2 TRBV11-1 CASSLDRNYGYTF
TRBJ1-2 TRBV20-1 CSASQSGQGSYGYTF
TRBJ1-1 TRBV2 CASSQSLNTEAFF
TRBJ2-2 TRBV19 CASSIARRDRGKSGELFF
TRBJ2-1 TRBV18 CASSPRPNGDEQFF
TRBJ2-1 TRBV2 CASSSGGNEQFF
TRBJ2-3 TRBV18 CASLGLADPTDTQYF
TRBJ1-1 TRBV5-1 CASSFGTGGITEAFF
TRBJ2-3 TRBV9 CASSVDYSTDTQYF
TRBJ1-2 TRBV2 CASRGQGASGYTF
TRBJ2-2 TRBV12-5 CASGLVGGGTETRNTGELFF
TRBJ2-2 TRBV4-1 CASSAYPSRSRGTGELFF
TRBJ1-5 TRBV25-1 CASRQGENQPQHF
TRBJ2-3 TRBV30 CAWSVGPTDTQYF
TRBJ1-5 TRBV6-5 CASRRSGSNQPQHF
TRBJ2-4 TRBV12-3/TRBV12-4 CASSLDGPNIQYF
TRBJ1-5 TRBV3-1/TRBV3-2 CASSQDQLGGNQPQHF
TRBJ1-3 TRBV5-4 CASSSAVDSGNTIYF
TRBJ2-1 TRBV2 CASSDRNAYNEQFF
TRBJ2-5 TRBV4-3 CASSQDQETQYF
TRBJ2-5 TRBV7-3 CASSQLAHETQYF
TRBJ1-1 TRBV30 CARQEDREYTEAFF
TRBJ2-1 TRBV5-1 CASSPRSGNEQFF
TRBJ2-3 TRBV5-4 CASNSGLAGNPTTDTQYF
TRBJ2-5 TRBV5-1 CASSFSQETQYF
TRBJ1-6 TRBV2 CASKRDYNSPLHF
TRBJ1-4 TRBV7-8 CASSTRQDLNQKLFF
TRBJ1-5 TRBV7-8 CASSLGAGTSNQPQHF
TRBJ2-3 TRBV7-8 CASSRGRLSTDTQYF
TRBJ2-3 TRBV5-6 CASSPGLAGITDTQYF
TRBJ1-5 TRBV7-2 CASSAWDSENQPQHF
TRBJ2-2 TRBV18 CASSRVTGGATGELFF
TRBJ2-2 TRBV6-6 CASSYSRQTNTGELFF
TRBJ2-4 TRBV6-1 CASSSDRVPKNIQYF
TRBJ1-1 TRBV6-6 CASRLTMNTEAFF
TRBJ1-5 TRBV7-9 CASSLGRETQPQHF
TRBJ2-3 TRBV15 CATSVLDTQYF
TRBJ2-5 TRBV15 CASRFQETQYF
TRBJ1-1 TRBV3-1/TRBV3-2 CASSQDLITSLNTEAFF
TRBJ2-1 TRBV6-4 CASSSTGSYNEQFF
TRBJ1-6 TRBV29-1 CSVRTGDLNSPLHF
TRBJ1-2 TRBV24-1 CATSDLHGEGYTF
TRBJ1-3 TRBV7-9 CASSLTTANSGNTIYF
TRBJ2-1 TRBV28 CASKAGGVYNEQFF
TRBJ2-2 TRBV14 CASSQGLSNTGELFF
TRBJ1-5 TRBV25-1 CACGQETPQHF
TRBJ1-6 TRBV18 CASSMGVGNSPLHF
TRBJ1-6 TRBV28 CASSLPGQGVSPLHF
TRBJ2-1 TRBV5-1 CASSLAGGFSYNEQFF
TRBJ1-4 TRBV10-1 CASSETPRGEKLFF
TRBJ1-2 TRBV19 CASSIAGTGNYGYTF
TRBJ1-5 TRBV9 CASSEGQGHQPQHF